This T cell receptor (beta chain) was sequenced in a study of T cells expressing NK-cell markers. Study-wide background: Obtained from sorted CD3+CD56+NKG2C+, CD3+CD56+NKG2C- and CD3+CD56-NKG2C+ T cells were the TCR beta repertoires. Study-wide results and caveats: Dominant NKG2C+ clonotypes made up about 1.0-8% of CD8+ T cells in roughly 6 donors.

The CDR3 has 12 amino acids. Per germline, CDR1 SGHTA and CDR2 FQGNSA. As to this clonotype: Antigen: not known.

Reprocessing the 5' RACE reads, TCRdb reports a single entry for every CDR3 protein and omits DNA. The sample table includes about 260,000 distinct CDR3 sequences. The receptor comes from a woman between 18 and 75 years old in good health. The sample consisted of blood T cells: a sorted CD56 or NKG2C T cell subset, CD4+ or CD8+ T cells, or bulk PBMC T cells (not recorded which). V usage is TRBV7-2 and J usage is TRBJ2-2. The CDR3 is CASSFLTGELFF. Using reference TRBV7-2 and TRBJ2-2 for the parts outside the CDR3, the full variable domain is GAGVSQSPSNKVTEKGKDVELRCDPISGHTALYWYRQSLGQGLEFLIYFQGNSAPDKSGLPSDRFSAERTGGSVSTLTIQRTQQEDSAVYLCASSFLTGELFFGEGSRLTVL.